These T cell receptor beta chains were read from a single sample in a study of blood T cell repertoires in COVID-19. The method was immunoSEQ multiplex PCR; TCRdb's version includes in-frame clones alone and lacks a portion of them. Among 110,000 or so clones, 60% to 80% were seen once, and the ten largest hold over 6.5%. Input material: peripheral blood. These receptors were collected from a human donor in a cohort sampled during active COVID-19. CDR3s include the opening cysteine and the closing phenylalanine or tryptophan. Each record gives: J gene, clone size, CDR3 length, D gene, V gene, CDR3 protein, CDR3 DNA. D genes are given only for firm matches. Clone size is not always given. Where it is, it says once, few, many or a class for expanded clones.

>TRBJ1-5|few|14|-|TRBV3-1/TRBV3-2
CASSQDKGYQPQHF
TGTGCCAGCAGCCAAGATAAGGGGTATCAGCCCCAGCATTTT
>TRBJ1-5|few|14|-|TRBV20-1
CSASNGISNQPQHF
TGCAGTGCTAGTAACGGGATCAGCAATCAGCCCCAGCATTTT
>TRBJ2-7|-|17|-|TRBV21-1
CASSKSGTSGRTYEQYF
TGTGCCAGCAGCAAATCCGGGACTAGCGGGAGGACCTACGAGCAGTACTTC
>TRBJ2-1|-|11|-|TRBV6-5
CASSYLHEQFF
TGTGCCAGCAGTTATCTCCATGAGCAGTTCTTC
>TRBJ2-5|-|17|TRBD2|TRBV4-1
CASSQVAGGEIQETQYF
TGCGCCAGCAGCCAAGTAGCGGGGGGGGAAATCCAAGAGACCCAGTACTTC
>TRBJ1-6|-|13|-|TRBV6-5
CASSSELSLPLHF
TGTGCCAGCAGTTCAGAACTATCGCTACCCCTCCACTTT
>TRBJ2-5|-|13|-|TRBV9
CASSVGGSETQYF
TGTGCCAGCAGCGTAGGAGGTTCTGAGACCCAGTACTTC
>TRBJ1-2|few|13|TRBD1|TRBV30
CAWSGTGEYGYTF
TGTGCCTGGAGCGGGACAGGGGAGTATGGCTACACCTTC
>TRBJ2-7|few|14|-|TRBV5-1
CASHERTRDYEQYF
TGCGCCAGCCACGAGCGGACCCGTGACTACGAGCAGTACTTC
>TRBJ2-1|-|16|TRBD2|TRBV6-5
CASSYSTSSLISEQFF
TGTGCCAGCAGTTACTCGACTAGCTCCCTAATAAGCGAGCAGTTCTTC
>TRBJ2-7|-|16|TRBD2|TRBV10-3
CAISEVGGPLSYEQYF
TGTGCCATCAGCGAAGTGGGAGGGCCCCTTTCCTACGAGCAGTACTTC
>TRBJ1-1|-|12|-|TRBV12-3/TRBV12-4
CASSLGPRGAFF
TGTGCCAGCAGCCTAGGGCCCAGGGGAGCTTTCTTT
>TRBJ1-2|-|15|-|TRBV3-1/TRBV3-2
CASSQEVASRGGYTF
TGTGCCAGCAGCCAAGAAGTAGCGTCCAGGGGCGGCTACACCTTC
>TRBJ2-7|-|14|TRBD1|TRBV11-2
CASSFGTGVYEQYF
TGTGCCAGCAGCTTCGGGACAGGAGTATACGAGCAGTACTTC
>TRBJ1-4|once|15|-|TRBV25-1
CASSDQGFTNEKLFF
TGTGCCAGCAGTGACCAGGGTTTTACTAATGAAAAACTGTTTTTT
>TRBJ2-7|-|14|-|TRBV6-5
CASSSTGAAYEQYF
TGTGCCAGCAGTTCGACAGGAGCGGCCTACGAGCAGTACTTC
>TRBJ1-2|-|13|-|TRBV29-1
CSVLSSSEHGYTF
TGCAGCGTCCTATCCTCATCGGAGCATGGCTACACCTTC